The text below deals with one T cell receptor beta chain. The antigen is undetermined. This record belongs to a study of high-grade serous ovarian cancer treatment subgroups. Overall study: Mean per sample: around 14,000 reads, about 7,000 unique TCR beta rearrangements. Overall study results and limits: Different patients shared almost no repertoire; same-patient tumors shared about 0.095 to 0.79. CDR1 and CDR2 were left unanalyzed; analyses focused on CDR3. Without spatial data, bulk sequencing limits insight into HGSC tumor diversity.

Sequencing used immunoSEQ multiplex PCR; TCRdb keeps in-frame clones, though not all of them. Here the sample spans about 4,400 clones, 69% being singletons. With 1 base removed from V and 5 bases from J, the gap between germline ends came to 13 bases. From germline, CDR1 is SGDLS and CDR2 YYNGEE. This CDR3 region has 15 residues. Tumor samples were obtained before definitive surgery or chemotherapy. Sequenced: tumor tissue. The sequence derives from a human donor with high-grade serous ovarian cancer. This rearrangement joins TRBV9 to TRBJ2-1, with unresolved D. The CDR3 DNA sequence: TGTGCCAGCAGCGTAACGCTCAACACGCACAATGAGCAGTTCTTC. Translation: CASSVTLNTHNEQFF.